This T cell receptor beta chain appears in the sequencing data of a study of blood T cell repertoires in COVID-19. The repertoire was sequenced with immunoSEQ multiplex PCR; TCRdb's copy has only in-frame clones and lacks some. The table has tens of thousands of clones, 90% seen once. Germline assignment: CDR1 DFQATT and CDR2 SNEGSKA (reference sequence). J was trimmed by 0 bases and V by 3 bases; bases with no gene match: 14. The CDR3 is made up of 18 amino acids. This sequence originates from a man aged 60 to 75 with acute or convalescent COVID-19. Material: peripheral blood. The gene calls are TRBV20-1 and TRBJ2-3; 8 nucleotides align to TRBD2. CDR3 DNA sequence: TGCAGTGCTAGTCCTGTTTATGCGGGGGGTTCTAGCACAGATACGCAGTATTTT. Residues: CSASPVYAGGSSTDTQYF.